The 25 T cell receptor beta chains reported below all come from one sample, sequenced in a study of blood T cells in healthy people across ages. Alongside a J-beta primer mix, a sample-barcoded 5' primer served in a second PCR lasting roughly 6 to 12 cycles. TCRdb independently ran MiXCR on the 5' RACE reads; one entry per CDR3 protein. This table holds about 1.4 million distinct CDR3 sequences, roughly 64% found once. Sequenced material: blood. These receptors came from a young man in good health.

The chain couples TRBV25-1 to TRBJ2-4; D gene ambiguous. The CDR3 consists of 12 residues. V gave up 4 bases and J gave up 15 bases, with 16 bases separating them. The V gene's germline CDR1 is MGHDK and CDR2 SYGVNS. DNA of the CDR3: TGTGCCAGCAGTGGGGGTGTCTACGAGCGGTACTTC. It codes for CASSGGVYERYF.

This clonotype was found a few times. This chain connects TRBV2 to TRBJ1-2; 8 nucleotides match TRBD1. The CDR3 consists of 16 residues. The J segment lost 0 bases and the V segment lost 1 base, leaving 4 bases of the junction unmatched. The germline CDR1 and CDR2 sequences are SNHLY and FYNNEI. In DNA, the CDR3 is TGTGCCAGCAGTGAAGTAAAGGACAGGGCTAACTATGGCTACACCTTC. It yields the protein CASSEVKDRANYGYTF.

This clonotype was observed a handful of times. This CDR3 is CAISEARYEQYF. The CDR3 region has the DNA TGTGCCATCAGTGAGGCACGGTACGAGCAGTACTTC. The chain carries TRBV10-3 and TRBJ2-7; D is uncertain. This CDR3 has 12 residues. The V end was cut by 2 bases, the J end by 4 bases, with 6 bases between. The germline V gene has CDR1 ENHRY and CDR2 SYGVKD.

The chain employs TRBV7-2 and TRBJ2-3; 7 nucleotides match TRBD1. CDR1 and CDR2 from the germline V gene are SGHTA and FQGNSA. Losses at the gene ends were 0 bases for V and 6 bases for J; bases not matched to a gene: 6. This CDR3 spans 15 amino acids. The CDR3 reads CASSLAGQNWDTQYF. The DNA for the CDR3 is TGTGCCAGCAGCTTAGCGGGACAGAACTGGGATACGCAGTATTTT.

For the CDR3, the DNA is TGTGCCAGCAGACGTTTTAGCCCGGACAGTGAAGCTTTCTTT. This translates into CASRRFSPDSEAFF. The chain recombines TRBV27 with TRBJ1-1, with a weak D call TRBD1 (6 bases). The CDR3 runs 14 residues. Germline V gene sequence: CDR1 MNHEY, CDR2 SMNVEV (reference sequence). The V and J ends lost 6 bases and 7 bases respectively, with 18 bases between them.

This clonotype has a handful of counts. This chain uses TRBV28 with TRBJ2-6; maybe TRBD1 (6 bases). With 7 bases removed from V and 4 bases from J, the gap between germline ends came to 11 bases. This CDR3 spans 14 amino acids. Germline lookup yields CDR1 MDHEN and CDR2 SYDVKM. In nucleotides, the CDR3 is TGTGCCAGCACAACAGGGAACGGGGCCAACGTCCTGACTTTC. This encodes CASTTGNGANVLTF.

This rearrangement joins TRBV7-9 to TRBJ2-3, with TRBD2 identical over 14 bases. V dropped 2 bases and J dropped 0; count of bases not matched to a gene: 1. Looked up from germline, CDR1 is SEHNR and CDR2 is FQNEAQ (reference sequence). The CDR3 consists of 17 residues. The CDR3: CASSLRTSGRSTDTQYF. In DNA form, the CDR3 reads TGTGCCAGCAGCTTAAGGACTAGCGGGAGGAGCACAGATACGCAGTATTTT.

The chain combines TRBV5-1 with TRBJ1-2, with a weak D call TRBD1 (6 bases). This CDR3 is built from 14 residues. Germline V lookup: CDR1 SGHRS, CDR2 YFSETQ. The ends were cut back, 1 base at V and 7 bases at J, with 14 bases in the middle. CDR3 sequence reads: CASSLQQGTGGYTF. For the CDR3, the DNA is TGCGCCAGCAGCTTGCAGCAGGGGACGGGTGGCTACACCTTC.

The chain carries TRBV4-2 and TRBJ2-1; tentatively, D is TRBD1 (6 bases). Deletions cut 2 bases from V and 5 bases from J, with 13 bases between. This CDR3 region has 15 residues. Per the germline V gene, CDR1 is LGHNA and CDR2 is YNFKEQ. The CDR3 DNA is TGTGCCAGCAGCCAATTCACAGGGTACCACAATGAGCAGTTCTTC. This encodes CASSQFTGYHNEQFF.

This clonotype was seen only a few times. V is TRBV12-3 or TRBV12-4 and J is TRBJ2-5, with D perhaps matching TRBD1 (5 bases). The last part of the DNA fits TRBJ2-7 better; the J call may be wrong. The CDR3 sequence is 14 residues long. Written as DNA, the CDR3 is TGTGCCAGCAGTGCAGGACATTCTTCCTACGAGCAGTACTTC. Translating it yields CASSAGHSSYEQYF.

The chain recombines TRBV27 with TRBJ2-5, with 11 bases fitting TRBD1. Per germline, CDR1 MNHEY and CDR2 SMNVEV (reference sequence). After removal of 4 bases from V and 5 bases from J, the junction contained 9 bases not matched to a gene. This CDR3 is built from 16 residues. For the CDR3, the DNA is TGTGCCAGCAGTTCGTCAGGACAGGGGGCATGGGAGACCCAGTACTTC. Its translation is CASSSSGQGAWETQYF.

This chain's CDR3 is CASSQAQNLQETQYF. CDR3 nucleotides: TGTGCCAGCAGCCAGGCACAGAACCTCCAAGAGACCCAGTACTTC. This sequence joins TRBV4-2 and TRBJ2-5; D is ambiguous. The length of the CDR3 is 15 residues. V lost 3 bases and J 1 base, leaving 12 bases between the germline ends. Germline CDR1 and CDR2: LGHNA and YNFKEQ.

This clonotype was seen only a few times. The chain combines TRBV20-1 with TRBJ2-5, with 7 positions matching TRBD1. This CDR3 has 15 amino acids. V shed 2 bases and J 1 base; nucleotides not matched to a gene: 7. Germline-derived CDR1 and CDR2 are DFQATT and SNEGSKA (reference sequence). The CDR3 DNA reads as TGCAGTGCTAGACCGACAGGGACGTCCCAAGAGACCCAGTACTTC. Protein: CSARPTGTSQETQYF.

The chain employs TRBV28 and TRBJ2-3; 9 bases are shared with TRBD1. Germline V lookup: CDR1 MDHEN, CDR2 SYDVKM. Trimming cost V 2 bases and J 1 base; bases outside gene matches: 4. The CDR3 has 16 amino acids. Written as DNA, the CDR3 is TGTGCCAGCAGTTTAAAAACAGGGGGCGGCACAGATACGCAGTATTTT. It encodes CASSLKTGGGTDTQYF.

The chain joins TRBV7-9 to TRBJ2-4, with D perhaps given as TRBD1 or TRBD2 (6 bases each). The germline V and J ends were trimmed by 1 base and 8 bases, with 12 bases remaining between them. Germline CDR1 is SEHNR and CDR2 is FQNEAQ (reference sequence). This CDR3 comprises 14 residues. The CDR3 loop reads CASSLVGGIDIQYF. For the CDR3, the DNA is TGTGCCAGCAGCTTAGTAGGGGGGATCGACATTCAGTACTTC.

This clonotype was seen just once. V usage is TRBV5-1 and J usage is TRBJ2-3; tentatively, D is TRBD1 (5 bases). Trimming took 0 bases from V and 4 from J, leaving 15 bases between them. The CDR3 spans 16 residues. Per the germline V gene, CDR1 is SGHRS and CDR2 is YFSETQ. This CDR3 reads CASSLAGWQGADTQYF. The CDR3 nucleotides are TGCGCCAGCAGCTTGGCAGGGTGGCAGGGCGCAGATACGCAGTATTTT.

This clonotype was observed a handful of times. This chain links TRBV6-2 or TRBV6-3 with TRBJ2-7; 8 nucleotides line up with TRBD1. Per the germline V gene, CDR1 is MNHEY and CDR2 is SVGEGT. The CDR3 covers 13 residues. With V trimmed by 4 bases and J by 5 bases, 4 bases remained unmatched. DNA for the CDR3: TGTGCCAGCAGTTCGGACAGGGTCCACGAGCAGTACTTC. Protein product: CASSSDRVHEQYF.

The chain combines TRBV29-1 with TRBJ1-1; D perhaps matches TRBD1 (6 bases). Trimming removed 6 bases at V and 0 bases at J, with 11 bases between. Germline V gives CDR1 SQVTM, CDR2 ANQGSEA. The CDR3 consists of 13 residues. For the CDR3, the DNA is TGCAGCGTCCGACAGGTAATGAACACTGAAGCTTTCTTT. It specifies CSVRQVMNTEAFF.

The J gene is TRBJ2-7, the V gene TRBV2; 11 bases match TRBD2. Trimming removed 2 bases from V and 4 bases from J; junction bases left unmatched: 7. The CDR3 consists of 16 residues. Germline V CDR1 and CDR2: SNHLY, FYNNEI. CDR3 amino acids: CASSESRGLAAYEQYF. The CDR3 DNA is TGTGCCAGCAGTGAATCTCGGGGACTAGCGGCTTACGAGCAGTACTTC.

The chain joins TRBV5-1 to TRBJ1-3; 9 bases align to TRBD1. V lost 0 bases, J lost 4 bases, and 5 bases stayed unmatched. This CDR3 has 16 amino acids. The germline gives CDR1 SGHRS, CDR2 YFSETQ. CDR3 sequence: CASSLAGTGFGNTIYF. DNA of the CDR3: TGCGCCAGCAGCTTGGCCGGGACAGGGTTCGGAAACACCATATATTTT.

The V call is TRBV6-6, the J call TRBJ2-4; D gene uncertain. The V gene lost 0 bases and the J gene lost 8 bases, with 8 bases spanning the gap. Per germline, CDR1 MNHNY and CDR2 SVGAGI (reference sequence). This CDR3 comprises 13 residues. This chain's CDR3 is CASSYSSGDIQYF. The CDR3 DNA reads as TGTGCCAGCAGTTACTCGTCGGGTGACATTCAGTACTTC.

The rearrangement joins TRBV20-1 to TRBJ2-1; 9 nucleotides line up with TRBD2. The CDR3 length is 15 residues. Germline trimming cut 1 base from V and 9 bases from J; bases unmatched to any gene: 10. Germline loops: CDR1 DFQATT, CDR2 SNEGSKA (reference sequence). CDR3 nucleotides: TGCAGTGCTAGAGTTAGCGGGGGAAATGTCGGTGAGCAGTTCTTC. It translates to CSARVSGGNVGEQFF.

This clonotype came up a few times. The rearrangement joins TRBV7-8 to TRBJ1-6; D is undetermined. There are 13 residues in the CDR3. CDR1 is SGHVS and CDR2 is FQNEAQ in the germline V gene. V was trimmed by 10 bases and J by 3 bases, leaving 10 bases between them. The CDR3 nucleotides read TGTGCCACAACAGCTCTCTATAATTCACCCCTCCACTTT. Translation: CATTALYNSPLHF. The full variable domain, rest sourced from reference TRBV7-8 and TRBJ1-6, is GAGVSQSPRYKVAKRGQDVALRCDPISGHVSLFWYQQALGQGPEFLTYFQNEAQLDKSGLPSDRFFAERPEGSVSTLKIQRTQQEDSAVYLCATTALYNSPLHFGNGTRLTVT.

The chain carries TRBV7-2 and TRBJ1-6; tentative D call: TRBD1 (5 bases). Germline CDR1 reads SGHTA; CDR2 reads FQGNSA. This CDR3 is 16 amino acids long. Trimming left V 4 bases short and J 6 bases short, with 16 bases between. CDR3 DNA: TGTGCCAGCAGCTACGCAGGGACCAGGGTTAATTCACCCCTCCACTTT. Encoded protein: CASSYAGTRVNSPLHF.

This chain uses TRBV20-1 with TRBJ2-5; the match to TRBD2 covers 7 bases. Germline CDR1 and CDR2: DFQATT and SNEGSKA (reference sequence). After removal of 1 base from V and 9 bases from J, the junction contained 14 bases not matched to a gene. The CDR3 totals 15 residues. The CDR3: CSARATGLSSAAQYF. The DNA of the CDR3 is TGCAGTGCTAGAGCGACGGGACTATCGTCCGCGGCCCAGTACTTC.